Listed below are T cell receptor beta chains from one sample, sequenced in a study of graft-versus-host responses after intestinal transplantation. Their antigens are not known. Generated by immunoSEQ multiplex PCR, the TCRdb table keeps only in-frame clones and is missing some. The sample has 95,000 to 110,000 clones, 87% seen once. This sample comprised unstimulated CD4+ T cells sorted from spleen or lymph node cells, obtained before transplant. These receptors originate from a human donor who was the organ donor for an intestinal transplant. Each CDR3 is given with its conserved first and last residue. Fields, in order: J gene, clone size, D gene, V gene, CDR3 DNA, CDR3 protein. D genes are given only for firm matches. Not all rows give a size; the values are once, few, many and, for expanded clones, a class.

>TRBJ2-1|NA|NA|TRBV12-2
TGTGCAAGGTGTAGCGGGGGGGTCCAGTACAATGAGCAGTTCTTC
CARCSGGVQYNEQFF
>TRBJ1-1|few|NA|TRBV6-6
TGTGCCAGCAATGCACCCCGGGGGAGAACTGAAGCTTTCTTT
CASNAPRGRTEAFF
>TRBJ1-2|once|TRBD1|TRBV7-3
TGTGCCAGCAGCTCCAGACAGGGCGATGGCTACACCTTC
CASSSRQGDGYTF
>TRBJ1-5|few|NA|TRBV10-3
TGTGCCATCAGACCGGGAGGCAATCAGCCCCAGCATTTT
CAIRPGGNQPQHF
>TRBJ2-5|NA|TRBD2|TRBV6-6
TGTGCCAGCAGCCAACTAGCGGGAGGGAAGACCCAGTACTTC
CASSQLAGGKTQYF
>TRBJ1-2|NA|NA|TRBV7-9
TGTGCCAGCACCCCGCGGGGGGGCAACTATGGCTACACCTTC
CASTPRGGNYGYTF
>TRBJ2-7|NA|TRBD2|TRBV25-1
TGTGCCAGCAGTGTCGCGGGAGTTTCTTACGAGCAGTACTTC
CASSVAGVSYEQYF
>TRBJ2-3|NA|TRBD1|TRBV28
TGTGCCAGCAGTACCCCGGACAGGGCTGCAGATACGCAGTATTTT
CASSTPDRAADTQYF
>TRBJ2-6|medium-sized|NA|TRBV19
TGTGCCAGTCTACCACCGGAAGCTGGGGCCAACGTCCTGACTTTC
CASLPPEAGANVLTF
>TRBJ1-2|few|NA|TRBV5-1
TGCGCCAGCAGCCCGGACAACTATGGCTACACCTTC
CASSPDNYGYTF
>TRBJ2-1|NA|NA|TRBV4-1
TGCGCCAGCAGCCAAGACGCCGGGACTTCCAATGAGCAGTTCTTC
CASSQDAGTSNEQFF
>TRBJ2-3|once|NA|TRBV19
TGTGCCAGTAGTATAGGGTTGGGGGCTGGCCCAGATACGCAGTATTTT
CASSIGLGAGPDTQYF
>TRBJ1-5|NA|TRBD1|TRBV7-2
TGTGCCAGCAGCTACAGGACAGGGGGCGTTCAGCCCCAGCATTTT
CASSYRTGGVQPQHF
>TRBJ2-3|NA|NA|TRBV5-1
TGCGCCAGCAGCTTGGCCGGGGCGCCACAGGGGGGGGATACGCAGTATTTT
CASSLAGAPQGGDTQYF
>TRBJ2-4|NA|NA|TRBV5-8
TGTGCCAGCAGCTTGGTTCCTGGCATTCAGTACTTC
CASSLVPGIQYF
>TRBJ1-5|few|NA|TRBV5-1
TGCGCCAGCAGCCTGGACCCTAGCAATCAGCCCCAGCATTTT
CASSLDPSNQPQHF
>TRBJ1-2|NA|NA|TRBV6-1
TGTGCCAGCAGTGAATCCGGGACTAACTATGGCTACACCTTC
CASSESGTNYGYTF
>TRBJ2-2|NA|NA|TRBV5-1
TGCGCCAGCAGCTTGATCGGTCGGACGAACACCGGGGAGCTGTTTTTT
CASSLIGRTNTGELFF
>TRBJ1-4|NA|TRBD1|TRBV2
TGTGCCAGCAATCCGGGACAGGGCACTGAAAAACTGTTTTTT
CASNPGQGTEKLFF
>TRBJ2-1|few|TRBD1|TRBV7-3
TGTGCCAGCAGCTTAAATACAGGGGGCACTGAGCAGTTCTTC
CASSLNTGGTEQFF
>TRBJ2-3|NA|NA|TRBV29-1
TGCAGCGTTGCGGAGGTCAGCACAGATACGCAGTATTTT
CSVAEVSTDTQYF
>TRBJ2-7|NA|NA|TRBV4-2
TGTGCCAGCAGCCAAGAGTGGCACTCCACCTACGAGCAGTACTTC
CASSQEWHSTYEQYF
>TRBJ2-3|NA|NA|TRBV7-3
TGTGCCAGCAGTGAGGGATCTAGCACAGATACGCAGTATTTT
CASSEGSSTDTQYF
>TRBJ2-1|NA|NA|TRBV6-5
TGTGCCAGCAGTGGGTTCAGCTCCTACAATGAGCAGTTCTTC
CASSGFSSYNEQFF
>TRBJ1-1|NA|NA|TRBV4-1
TGCGCCAGCAGCCAAGATGGCCGGGGCACTGAAGCTTTCTTT
CASSQDGRGTEAFF
>TRBJ2-1|NA|TRBD2|TRBV30
TGTGCCTGGAACTCGGGAGGGCCGGTGAATGAGCAGTTCTTC
CAWNSGGPVNEQFF
>TRBJ2-5|once|NA|TRBV9
TGTGCCAGCAGCGTAGTGTCCGGGGAGACCCAGTACTTC
CASSVVSGETQYF
>TRBJ2-5|NA|TRBD2|TRBV7-3
TGTGCCAGCAGCTTAATTCCGGGAGGAGAGACCCAGTACTTC
CASSLIPGGETQYF
>TRBJ2-7|NA|NA|TRBV30
TGTGCCTGGAGTCGTCCCAATGCCTACGAGCAGTACTTC
CAWSRPNAYEQYF
>TRBJ2-1|NA|NA|TRBV6-1
TGTGCCAGCAGTCCCGACAGAAGCTCCTACAATGAGCAGTTCTTC
CASSPDRSSYNEQFF
>TRBJ2-3|NA|NA|TRBV19
TGTGCCAGTAGTATAGAGGGGGTACGCACAGATACGCAGTATTTT
CASSIEGVRTDTQYF
>TRBJ1-2|NA|NA|TRBV21-1
TGTGCCAGCAGCTCTTCTGGGGTAGAGTATGGCTACACCTTC
CASSSSGVEYGYTF
>TRBJ1-6|NA|TRBD1|TRBV28
TGTGCCAGCAGCGCCGGAAAGGGGGCGCGGGGTTCACCCCTCCACTTT
CASSAGKGARGSPLHF
>TRBJ1-1|NA|NA|TRBV19
TGTGCCAGTAGTGCGTCCGGGAACACTGAAGCTTTCTTT
CASSASGNTEAFF
>TRBJ2-7|NA|TRBD1|TRBV4-2
TGTGCCAGCAGCCAATACCCCCCTTCTACAGGGGTCACCTACGAGCAGTACTTC
CASSQYPPSTGVTYEQYF
>TRBJ1-2|once|NA|TRBV6-5
TGTGCCAGCACCGAGAGGGGGGGCGCGGTAGGCTACACCTTC
CASTERGGAVGYTF
>TRBJ2-5|NA|TRBD1|TRBV7-9
TGTGCCAGCAGTAAGGACACCAGGGGGAAGAAGGGAGAGACCCAGTACTTC
CASSKDTRGKKGETQYF
>TRBJ2-1|NA|TRBD2|TRBV9
TGTGCCAGCAGCGCAAGGGGGACTAGCGGTTACAATGAGCAGTTCTTC
CASSARGTSGYNEQFF
>TRBJ1-1|NA|TRBD1|TRBV29-1
TGCAGCGCAAAAACAGGGGGCAACACTGAAGCTTTCTTT
CSAKTGGNTEAFF
>TRBJ2-3|few|TRBD1|TRBV5-1
TGCGCCAGCAGCTTGGGACAGGGGGCAACAGATACGCAGTATTTT
CASSLGQGATDTQYF
>TRBJ2-3|once|TRBD2|TRBV11-2
TGTGCCAGCAGCTTAAGGAGCGGGGGGGCGGGCACAGATACGCAGTATTTT
CASSLRSGGAGTDTQYF
>TRBJ2-1|NA|NA|TRBV9
TGTGCCAGCAGCGTAGCTTGGCAGTCATACAATGAGCAGTTCTTC
CASSVAWQSYNEQFF
>TRBJ1-2|NA|TRBD1|TRBV5-1
TGCGCCAGCAGCACAGGGGGTGCGGGCTATGGCTACACCTTC
CASSTGGAGYGYTF
>TRBJ1-2|NA|NA|TRBV4-1
TGCGCCAGCAGCCAAGATATTTCAGGGCGGTTCTATGGCTACACCTTC
CASSQDISGRFYGYTF
>TRBJ2-7|NA|NA|TRBV4-1
TGCGCCAGCAGCCAGCAGGGTTCCACCTACGAGCAGTACTTC
CASSQQGSTYEQYF
>TRBJ2-1|NA|TRBD2|TRBV5-1
TGCGCCAGCAGCTTGTTGGGCGGGAGGGCCTTCCCTAGCTACAATGAGCAGTTCTTC
CASSLLGGRAFPSYNEQFF
>TRBJ1-2|NA|NA|TRBV2
TGTGCCAGCAGCCCAACACAGACGGGGTATGGCTACACCTTC
CASSPTQTGYGYTF
>TRBJ2-1|NA|NA|TRBV9
TGTGCCAGCAGCGTAGATTTTACCTCGAAGCAGTTCTTC
CASSVDFTSKQFF
>TRBJ2-6|NA|NA|TRBV6-1
TGTGCCAGCAGTGAGGGGGCTGGGGCCAACGTCCTGACTTTC
CASSEGAGANVLTF
>TRBJ1-1|NA|NA|TRBV5-1
TGCGCCAGCATCCCAGGGTCGGCGAACACTGAAGCTTTCTTT
CASIPGSANTEAFF
>TRBJ1-1|NA|TRBD1|TRBV2
TGTGCCAGCAGTAAAGATAGAACCGGGACAGCTGAAGCTTTCTTT
CASSKDRTGTAEAFF
>TRBJ2-7|NA|TRBD2|TRBV6-5
TGTGCCAGCACCCCAGCGGGGGGCCCCTACGAGCAGTACTTC
CASTPAGGPYEQYF
>TRBJ2-1|NA|NA|TRBV7-9
TGTGCCAGCAGCTTAGCGGGAGTATCCTACAATGAGCAGTTCTTC
CASSLAGVSYNEQFF
>TRBJ1-3|NA|TRBD1|TRBV7-8
TGTGCCAGCAGCTTAGGACAGGGGGCTTCTGGAAACACCATATATTTT
CASSLGQGASGNTIYF